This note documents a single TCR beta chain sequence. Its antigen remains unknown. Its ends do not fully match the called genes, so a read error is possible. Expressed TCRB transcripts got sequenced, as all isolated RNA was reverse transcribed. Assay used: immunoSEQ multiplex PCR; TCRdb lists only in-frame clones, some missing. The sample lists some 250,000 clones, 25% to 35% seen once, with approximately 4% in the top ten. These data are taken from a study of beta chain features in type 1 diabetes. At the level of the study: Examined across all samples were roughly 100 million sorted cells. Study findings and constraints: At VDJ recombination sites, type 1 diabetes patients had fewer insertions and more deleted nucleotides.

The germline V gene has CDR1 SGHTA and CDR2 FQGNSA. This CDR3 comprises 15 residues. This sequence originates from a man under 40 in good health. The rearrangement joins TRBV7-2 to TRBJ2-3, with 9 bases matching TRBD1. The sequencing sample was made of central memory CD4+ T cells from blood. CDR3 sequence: CPSSPHGQGIDTQYF. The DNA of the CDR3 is TGTCCCAGCAGCCCTCACGGACAGGGGATAGATACGCAGTATTTT.